This T cell receptor (beta chain) was captured in a study of early T cells in non-severe SARS-CoV-2 infection. V lost 5 bases, J lost 11 bases, and 14 bases lay in between. Per germline, CDR1 MNHEY and CDR2 SVGEGT. The CDR3 totals 12 residues. This clonotype was picked up many times. Using its own MiXCR run on the 5' RACE reads, TCRdb lists one record per CDR3 protein. This sample yields 70,000 or so distinct CDR3 sequences, of which about 9.4% are seen a single time; 6.5% to 8.5% belongs to the top ten. V is TRBV6-2 or TRBV6-3 and J is TRBJ2-3; maybe TRBD2 (6 bases). Sequences were derived from whole blood, sampled at baseline. This TCR was sampled from an adult who was a healthcare worker with PCR-confirmed SARS-CoV-2 infection or an uninfected control (not recorded which). CDR3 nucleotides: TGTGCCAGCAGTCGACTAGGGGTCGGGCAGTATTTT. Its translation: CASSRLGVGQYF.